This T cell receptor (beta chain) comes out of a study of shared clonotypes between healthy human individuals. Deletions cut 4 bases from V and 1 base from J, with 13 bases between. Per germline, CDR1 MDHEN and CDR2 SYDVKM. The CDR3 contains 15 residues. This table comes from immunoSEQ multiplex PCR, and its TCRdb copy is limited to in-frame clones, with some not included. The profile shows about 1 million clones, approximately 72% of them singletons. The source is a man between 18 and 29 years old in good health. Sequencing input: memory CD4+ T cells sorted from blood. Subset reported: CD45RA-negative fraction. J is TRBJ2-5 and V is TRBV28; D is perhaps TRBD1 or TRBD2 (5 bases each). The CDR3 sequence is CASSSPMGVQETQYF. The CDR3 region has the DNA TGTGCCAGCAGTTCTCCTATGGGGGTCCAAGAGACCCAGTACTTC.